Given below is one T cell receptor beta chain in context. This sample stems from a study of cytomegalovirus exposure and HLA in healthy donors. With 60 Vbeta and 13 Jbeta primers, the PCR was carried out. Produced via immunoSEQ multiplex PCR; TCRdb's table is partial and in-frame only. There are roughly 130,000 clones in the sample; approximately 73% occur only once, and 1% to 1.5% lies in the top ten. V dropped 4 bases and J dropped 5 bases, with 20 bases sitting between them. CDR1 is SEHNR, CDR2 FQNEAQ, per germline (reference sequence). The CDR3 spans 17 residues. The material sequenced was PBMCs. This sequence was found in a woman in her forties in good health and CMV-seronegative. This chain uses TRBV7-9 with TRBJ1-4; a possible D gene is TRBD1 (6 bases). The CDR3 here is CASSSIATGQENEKLFF. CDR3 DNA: TGTGCCAGCAGCTCAATAGCTACAGGGCAGGAGAATGAAAAACTGTTTTTT.